The next 8 T cell receptor beta chains were all read from a single sample in a study of graft-versus-host responses after intestinal transplantation. These TCRs are of unknown antigen specificity. Data came from immunoSEQ multiplex PCR; TCRdb stores just in-frame clones and leaves some out. The sample records around 100,000 clones, approximately 94% being singletons. The sample in question was unstimulated CD8+ T cells sorted from spleen or lymph node cells, obtained before intestinal transplant. Receptor source: a human donor who received an intestinal transplant.

The rearrangement joins TRBV10-3 to TRBJ2-7, with D maybe TRBD1 (6 bases). This CDR3 region has 15 residues. Germline lookup yields CDR1 ENHRY and CDR2 SYGVKD. V lost 2 bases and J lost 4, with 15 bases in between. In nucleotides, the CDR3 is TGTGCCATCAGTGAGACAGGGCCCGGGCTATACGAGCAGTACTTC. This sequence encodes CAISETGPGLYEQYF.

This rearrangement joins TRBV16 to TRBJ2-7; 7 bases map to TRBD1. The CDR3 has 16 residues. After removal of 2 bases from V and 5 bases from J, the junction contained 12 bases not matched to a gene. The germline gives CDR1 KGHSY, CDR2 FQNENV. This CDR3 reads CASSQDPGRGNDEQYF. The CDR3 DNA sequence: TGTGCCAGCAGCCAAGATCCAGGCAGGGGGAACGACGAGCAGTACTTC. Drawing the rest from reference TRBV16 and TRBJ2-7, the complete variable domain is GEEVAQTPKHLVRGEGQKAKLYCAPIKGHSYVFWYQQVLKNEFKFLISFQNENVFDETGMPKERFSAKCLPNSPCSLEIQATKLEDSAVYFCASSQDPGRGNDEQYFGPGTRLTVT.

This chain links TRBV27 with TRBJ2-5; TRBD2 is a possible D gene (5 bases). The V gene's germline CDR1 is MNHEY and CDR2 SMNVEV (reference sequence). The CDR3 runs to 15 residues. V was trimmed by 5 bases and J by 2 bases, leaving 15 bases between them. This chain's CDR3 is CASSERPGLQETQYF. The CDR3 DNA reads as TGTGCCAGCAGTGAGAGGCCGGGGTTACAAGAGACCCAGTACTTC.

This chain joins TRBV18 and TRBJ2-7; D uncertain. Germline CDR1 reads KGHSH; CDR2 reads LQKENI. The V gene lost 2 bases and the J gene lost 2 bases, with 7 bases spanning the gap. This CDR3 spans 13 amino acids. CDR3 sequence (DNA): TGTGCCAGCTCACCAGACGGTACCTACGAGCAGTACTTC. It specifies CASSPDGTYEQYF.

The rearrangement uses TRBV5-1 and TRBJ2-7; D is possibly TRBD1 (7 bases). With 3 bases removed from V and 3 bases from J, the gap between germline ends came to 22 bases. The CDR3 consists of 17 residues. The germline V gene has CDR1 SGHRS and CDR2 YFSETQ. The CDR3 region is CASSSPPEGALFYEQYF. CDR3 coding DNA: TGCGCCAGCAGCTCTCCCCCGGAGGGGGCCCTCTTCTACGAGCAGTACTTC.

In this sample, this clone turned up once. This chain joins TRBV19 and TRBJ2-1; 14 nucleotides agree with TRBD2. This CDR3 region has 16 residues. Germline trimming cut 3 bases from V and 9 bases from J; bases unmatched to any gene: 7. The V gene's germline CDR1 is LNHDA and CDR2 SQIVND (reference sequence). The chain's CDR3 is CASSMGLAGDLGEQFF. The CDR3 nucleotides are TGTGCCAGTAGTATGGGACTAGCGGGGGATCTCGGTGAGCAGTTCTTC.

The chain carries TRBV4-1 and TRBJ2-7, with 9 bases fitting TRBD1. The CDR3 has 14 amino acids. In germline, CDR1 is MGHRA, CDR2 YSYEKL. J was trimmed by 4 bases and V by 4 bases; bases with no gene match: 5. This chain's CDR3 is CASSLGQGWYEQYF. In nucleotides, the CDR3 is TGCGCCAGCAGCCTCGGACAGGGGTGGTACGAGCAGTACTTC.

The chain is built from TRBV5-3 and TRBJ1-2; TRBD1 aligns across 11 bases. TRBV5-3 is an ORF, and what it does is uncertain. The CDR3 has 18 amino acids. V gave up 2 bases and J gave up 3 bases; unmatched junction bases: 12. For the CDR3, the DNA is TGTGCCAGAAGCTTCCAAACGTCGGGACAGGGGGTCGACTATGGCTACACCTTC. Translation gives CARSFQTSGQGVDYGYTF.